What follows describes a single T cell receptor (beta chain). This sample is drawn from a study of CD8 T cells in Susac syndrome. This CDR3 contains 14 residues. Germline assignment: CDR1 LNHDA and CDR2 SQIVND (reference sequence). The V and J ends lost 11 bases and 1 base respectively, with 17 bases between them. cDNA came from around 0.5 to 1 ug RNA primed by random hexamers. With immunoSEQ multiplex PCR, TCR beta CDR3 was amplified across 54 Vbeta and 13 Jbeta. MiXCR was run by TCRdb on the immunoSEQ multiplex PCR reads, yielding one entry per CDR3 protein. The sample consists of some 120,000 distinct CDR3 sequences, approximately 94% of them appearing once. TCR beta sequencing covered blood CD8+ and CD4+ T cells.

The rearrangement uses TRBV19 and TRBJ1-1; D possibly corresponds to TRBD1 (6 bases). Sequences were obtained from CD4+ T cells from PBMCs. The receptor's source is a human donor with multiple sclerosis. In DNA form, the CDR3 reads TGTGCCTCAGGGAGGGGGGGGACGAACACTGAAGCTTTCTTT. This gives the protein CASGRGGTNTEAFF.